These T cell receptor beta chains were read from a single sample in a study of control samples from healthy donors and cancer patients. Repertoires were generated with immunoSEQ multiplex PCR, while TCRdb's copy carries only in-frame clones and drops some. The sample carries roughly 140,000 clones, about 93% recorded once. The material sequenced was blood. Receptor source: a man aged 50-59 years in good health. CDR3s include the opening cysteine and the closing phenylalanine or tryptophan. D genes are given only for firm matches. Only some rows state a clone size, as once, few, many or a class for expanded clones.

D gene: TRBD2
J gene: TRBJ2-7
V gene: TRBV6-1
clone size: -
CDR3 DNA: TGTGCCAGCAGTGTCGGGACTAGCGGGAGGCCCTCCTACGAGCAGTACTTC
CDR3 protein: CASSVGTSGRPSYEQYF

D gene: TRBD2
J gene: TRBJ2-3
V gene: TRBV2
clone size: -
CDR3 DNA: TGTGCCAGCCGGCGGGAGTTAACAGATACGCAGTATTTT
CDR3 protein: CASRRELTDTQYF

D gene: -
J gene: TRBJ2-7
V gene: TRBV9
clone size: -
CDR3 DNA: TGTGCCAGCAGCGTAGACGGCTCCAACTCCTACGAGCAGTACTTC
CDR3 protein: CASSVDGSNSYEQYF

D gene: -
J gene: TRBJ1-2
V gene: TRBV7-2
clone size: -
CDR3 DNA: TGTGCCAGCAGCTTACCCACAGCTAACTATGGCTACACCTTC
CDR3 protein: CASSLPTANYGYTF

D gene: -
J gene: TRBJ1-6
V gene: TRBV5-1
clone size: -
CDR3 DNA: TGCGCCAGCAGCTTGGACCATAGTTCTGCATCACCCCTCCACTTT
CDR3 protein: CASSLDHSSASPLHF

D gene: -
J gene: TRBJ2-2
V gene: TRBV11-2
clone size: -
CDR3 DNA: TGTGCCAGCAGCTCCGGCAGGGGAAGGGGCACCGGGGAGCTGTTTTTT
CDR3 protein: CASSSGRGRGTGELFF

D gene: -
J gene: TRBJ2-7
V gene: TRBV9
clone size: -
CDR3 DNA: TGTGCCAGCAGCAACCGGACTACCCGACGGTACGAGCAGTACTTC
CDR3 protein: CASSNRTTRRYEQYF

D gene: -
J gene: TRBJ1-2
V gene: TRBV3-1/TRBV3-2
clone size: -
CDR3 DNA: TGTGCCAGCAGCCAACCTCTCTATGGCTACACCTTC
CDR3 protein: CASSQPLYGYTF

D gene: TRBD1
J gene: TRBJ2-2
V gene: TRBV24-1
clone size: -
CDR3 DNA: TGTGCCACCAGTGATTCCGGACAGGGGCAATTTAGGGGCACCGGGGAGCTGTTTTTT
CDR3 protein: CATSDSGQGQFRGTGELFF

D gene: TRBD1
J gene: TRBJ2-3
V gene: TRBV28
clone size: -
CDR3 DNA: TGTGCCAGCAGTCCTCGTGGACAGGGGAAAGATACGCAGTATTTT
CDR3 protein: CASSPRGQGKDTQYF

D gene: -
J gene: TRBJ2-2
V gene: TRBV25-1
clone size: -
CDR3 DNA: TGTGCCAGCAGGGGGCCTACCGGGGAGCTGTTTTTT
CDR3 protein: CASRGPTGELFF

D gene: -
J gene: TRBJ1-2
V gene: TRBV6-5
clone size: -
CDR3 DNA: TGTGCCAGCAGTTACTGGGGGAGCGGAGTCTATGGCTACACCTTC
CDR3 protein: CASSYWGSGVYGYTF

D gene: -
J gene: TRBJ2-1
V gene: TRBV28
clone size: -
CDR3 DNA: TGTGCCAGCAGTTTGGGGAACTACAATGAGCAGTTCTTC
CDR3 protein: CASSLGNYNEQFF

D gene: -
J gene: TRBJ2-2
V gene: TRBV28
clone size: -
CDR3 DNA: TGTGCCAGCAGGTTGGGACTTCCCACCGGGGAGCTGTTTTTT
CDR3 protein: CASRLGLPTGELFF

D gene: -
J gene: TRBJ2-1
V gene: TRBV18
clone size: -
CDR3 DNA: TGTGCCAGCTCACCACCCGGGGATGAGCAGTTCTTC
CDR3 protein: CASSPPGDEQFF

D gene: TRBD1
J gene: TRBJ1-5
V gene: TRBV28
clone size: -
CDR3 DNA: TGTGCCAGCAACCCAGAGGACAGGGGGAATCAGCCCCAGCATTTT
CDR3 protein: CASNPEDRGNQPQHF

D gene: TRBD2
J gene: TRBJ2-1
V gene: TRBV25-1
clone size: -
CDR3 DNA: TGTGCCAGCAGTGCTGCGGGAGGGTGGGCCAATGAGCAGTTCTTC
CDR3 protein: CASSAAGGWANEQFF

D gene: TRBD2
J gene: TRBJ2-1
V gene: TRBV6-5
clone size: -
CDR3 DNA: TGTGCCAGCAGCCCCTTGGGGCGGGAGGGGAATGAGCAGTTCTTC
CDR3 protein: CASSPLGREGNEQFF

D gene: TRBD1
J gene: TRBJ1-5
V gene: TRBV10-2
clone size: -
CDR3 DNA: TGCGCCAGCAGTGGGACAGGGAGTCAGCCCCAGCATTTT
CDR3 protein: CASSGTGSQPQHF

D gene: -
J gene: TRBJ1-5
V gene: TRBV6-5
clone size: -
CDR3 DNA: TGTGCCAGCAGCTGGTCCCGGGGACTCAATCAGCCCCAGCATTTT
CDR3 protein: CASSWSRGLNQPQHF

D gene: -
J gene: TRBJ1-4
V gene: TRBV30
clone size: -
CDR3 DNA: TGTGCCTGGAGCGCAACGATGGCAACTAATGAAAAACTGTTTTTT
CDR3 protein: CAWSATMATNEKLFF

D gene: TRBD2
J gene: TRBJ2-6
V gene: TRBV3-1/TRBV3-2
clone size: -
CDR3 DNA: TGTGCCAGCAGCCAAGCTCCGGGACTAGCGGGCTCTGGGGCCAACGTCCTGACTTTC
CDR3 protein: CASSQAPGLAGSGANVLTF

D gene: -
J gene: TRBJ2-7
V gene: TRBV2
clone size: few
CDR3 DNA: TGTGCCAGCAGTAGGCAGAGCTCCTACGAGCAGTACTTC
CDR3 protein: CASSRQSSYEQYF

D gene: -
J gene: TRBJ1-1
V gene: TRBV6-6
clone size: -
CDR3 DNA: TGTGCCAGCAGCTCGGGGGTTGGAGCTTTCTTT
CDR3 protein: CASSSGVGAFF

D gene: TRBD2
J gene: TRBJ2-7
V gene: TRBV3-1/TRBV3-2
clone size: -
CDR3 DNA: TGTGCCAGCGCGGGACTAACCTACGAGCAGTACTTC
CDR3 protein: CASAGLTYEQYF

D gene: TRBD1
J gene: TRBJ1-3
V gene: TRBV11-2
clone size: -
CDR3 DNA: TGTGCCAGCAGCCTATCCTTCGGGACAGTAGGAAACACCATATATTTT
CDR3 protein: CASSLSFGTVGNTIYF

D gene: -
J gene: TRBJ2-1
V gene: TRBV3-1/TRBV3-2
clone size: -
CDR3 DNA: TGTGCCAGCAGCCAGAGAGGACAGTCCAATGAGCAGTTCTTC
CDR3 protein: CASSQRGQSNEQFF

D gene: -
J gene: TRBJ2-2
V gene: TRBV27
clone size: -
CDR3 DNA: TGTGCCAGCAGTTTAAAGACACCTAACACCGGGGAGCTGTTTTTT
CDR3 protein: CASSLKTPNTGELFF

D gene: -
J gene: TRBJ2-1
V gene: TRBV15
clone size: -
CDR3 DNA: TGTGCCACCAGCAGAGAGCCCTCTACCGCTGAGCAGTTCTTC
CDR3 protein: CATSREPSTAEQFF

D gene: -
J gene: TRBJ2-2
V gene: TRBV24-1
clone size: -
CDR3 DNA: TGTGCCACCAAGACAGGTCCGAACACCGGGGAGCTGTTTTTT
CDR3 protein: CATKTGPNTGELFF

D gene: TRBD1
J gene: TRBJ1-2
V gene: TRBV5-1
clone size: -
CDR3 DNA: TGCGCCAGCAGCTTGGGGGACAGAAATGGCTACACCTTC
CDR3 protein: CASSLGDRNGYTF

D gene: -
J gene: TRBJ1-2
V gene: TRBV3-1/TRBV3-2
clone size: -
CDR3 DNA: TGTGCCAGCAGCCAAGAGGCAGGACACTATGGCTACACCTTC
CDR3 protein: CASSQEAGHYGYTF